The entry below gives a single T cell receptor (beta chain) sequence along with its context. V was clipped by 2 bases and J by 6 bases; unmatched bases: 7. Germline V gene sequence: CDR1 DFQATT, CDR2 SNEGSKA (reference sequence). This CDR3 has 15 residues. The data were obtained in a study of response to subunit inactivated influenza vaccine. TCRdb re-called the RT-PCR reads with MiXCR, one entry per CDR3 protein. The sample consists of over 750,000 distinct CDR3 sequences, roughly 20% of them appearing once. The sequence came from a man between 45 and 60 years old who received an inactivated influenza vaccine. The chain couples TRBV20-1 to TRBJ2-1, with 10 bases fitting TRBD2. The sequenced sample was PBMCs from blood, obtained about 5 days after vaccination. The CDR3 DNA reads TGCAGTGCTAGATTTTTCACTAGCGGGGCCAATGAGCAGTTCTTC. Its translation: CSARFFTSGANEQFF.